The present T cell receptor (beta chain) was sequenced within a study of T cells in Graves' hyperthyroidism and ophthalmopathy. Diagnosis relied on clinical symptoms, serum thyroxine and TRAb, thyroid ultrasound and orbital computed tomography. CDR1 and CDR2 (germline): LNHDA, SQIVND (reference sequence). The ends were cut back, 0 bases at V and 2 bases at J, with 15 bases in the middle. The CDR3 is 17 residues long. Amplified regions were TCR beta CDR3 sequences from RNA transcripts. HTBI primers drove first-round RT-PCR of the TCR CDR3. TCRdb itself ran the multiplex PCR reads through MiXCR, one entry per CDR3 protein. The sample holds about 480,000 distinct CDR3 sequences; 14% are singletons and the top ten take roughly 17%.

The TCR comes from a woman aged 18-29 years with Graves' hyperthyroidism. Sequencing was done on a sample of blood. The chain joins TRBV19 to TRBJ2-3; the D gene is possibly TRBD1 (5 bases). The CDR3 is CASSIDENTGNTDTQYF. The CDR3 region has the DNA TGTGCCAGTAGTATAGATGAGAATACAGGAAACACAGATACGCAGTATTTT.